This entry is about one T cell receptor (beta chain). In the PCR, 60 Vbeta and 13 Jbeta primers were used. Produced via immunoSEQ multiplex PCR; TCRdb's table is partial and in-frame only. Of 40,000 to 45,000 clones in the sample, around 60% were seen once. This specimen comes from a study of cytomegalovirus exposure and HLA in healthy donors. The CDR3 sequence is 11 residues long. CDR1 is SNHLY and CDR2 is FYNNEI in the germline V gene. Trimming cost V 3 bases and J 9 bases, with 6 bases left between them. The genes are TRBV2 and TRBJ2-1; D is undetermined. Material: PBMCs. This clonotype originated in a human donor in good health. CDR3 nucleotide sequence: TGTGCCAGCAGTGAGCGGCTTGAGCAGTTCTTC. It yields the protein CASSERLEQFF.